These 18 T cell receptor beta chains came from one sample sequenced in a study of CD8 T cells in Susac syndrome (dated by TCRdb to between 2018 and 2021). Library prep was done by the immunoSEQ multiplex PCR assay. RNA was extracted using the RNeasy kit, and roughly 0.5 to 1 ug of the RNA was reverse transcribed with random hexamers. TCRdb redid the processing of the public reads, applying fastp at Q25 and MiXCR, and retained in-frame beta chains. Merged by CDR3 protein, the rows form single entries marked with the most common genes and DNA. The sample contains about 120,000 distinct CDR3 sequences, nearly 96% of them found a single time. Together, the top ten hold roughly 0.14% of the sample. The specimen was CD4+ T cells from PBMCs. The receptors stem from a human donor with Susac syndrome.

This clonotype appeared once. The rearrangement links TRBV12-3 or TRBV12-4 to TRBJ2-2; D gene ambiguous. This CDR3 is 13 amino acids long. Deletions cut 7 bases from V and 8 bases from J, with 14 bases between. CDR3 sequence reads: CASTPQDGGELFF. DNA of the CDR3: TGTGCCAGCACCCCCCAGGACGGAGGGGAGCTGTTTTTT.

The V and J genes are TRBV3-1 and TRBJ2-2; D unresolved. Germline V gene sequence: CDR1 LGHDT, CDR2 YNNKEL (reference sequence). This CDR3 has 14 residues. V was shortened by 2 bases and J by 5 bases, with 9 bases between the two germline ends. CDR3 coding DNA: TGTGCCAGCAGCCAACCGGTAGGGACCGGGGAGCTGTTTTTT. Translation gives CASSQPVGTGELFF.

The rearrangement uses TRBV3-1 and TRBJ2-7, with D unclear. This CDR3 has 14 amino acids. Trimming took 9 bases from V and 0 from J, leaving 15 bases between them. Germline V lookup: CDR1 LGHDT, CDR2 YNNKEL (reference sequence). The DNA for the CDR3 is TGTGCCAGTGGTCTGTCCGCCCTCTCCTACGAGCAGTACTTC. Amino acid sequence: CASGLSALSYEQYF.

This sequence joins TRBV5-6 and TRBJ2-3; tentative D call: TRBD2 (6 bases). CDR1 is SGHDT and CDR2 is YYEEEE in the germline V gene. The CDR3 covers 15 residues. Between the trimmed V and J ends, which lost 1 base and 2 bases, there was a span of 11 bases. The CDR3 region is CASSLIGRLTDTQYF. The CDR3 nucleotides read TGTGCCAGCAGCTTGATCGGGAGACTCACAGATACGCAGTATTTT.

The rearrangement joins TRBV2 to TRBJ2-5; 11 nucleotides line up with TRBD2. The V gene's germline CDR1 is SNHLY and CDR2 FYNNEI. The CDR3 covers 15 residues. With V trimmed by 4 bases and J by 1 base, 2 bases remained unmatched. CDR3 loop: CASSGGTSGQETQYF. DNA of the CDR3: TGTGCCAGCAGTGGAGGGACTAGCGGCCAAGAGACCCAGTACTTC.

The chain couples TRBV18 to TRBJ2-1; 7 bases line up with TRBD1. Trimming at V came to 1 base and at J to 5 bases, leaving 11 bases not matched to a gene. This CDR3 is 17 amino acids long. Germline CDR1 reads KGHSH; CDR2 reads LQKENI. In DNA, the CDR3 is TGTGCCAGCTCACCACTTCTAACAGGGGAATCTCACAATGAGCAGTTCTTC. Its translation is CASSPLLTGESHNEQFF.

The chain employs TRBV16 and TRBJ2-7, with a possible D match to TRBD2 (5 bases). CDR3 size: 12 residues. In germline, CDR1 is KGHSY, CDR2 FQNENV. With 0 bases removed from V and 9 bases from J, the gap between germline ends came to 9 bases. CDR3 sequence: CASSQSGRGQYF. The CDR3 nucleotides read TGTGCCAGCAGCCAATCGGGTCGGGGGCAGTACTTC.

V and J are TRBV12-3 or TRBV12-4 and TRBJ2-7; 12 bases match TRBD1. J gave up 6 bases and V 6 bases, and 12 bases lay outside the gene matches. The CDR3 is 16 amino acids. CDR3 nucleotides: TGTGCCAGCAGCACGAGCGTGGGGACAGGGGGCACCGAGCAGTACTTC. Its translation is CASSTSVGTGGTEQYF.

Note on this clonotype: One end of the junction does not line up with germline, which may come from a read error. This chain connects TRBV15 to TRBJ2-1; 13 positions agree with TRBD2. The CDR3 has 15 amino acids. Germline V gene sequence: CDR1 LNHNV, CDR2 YYDKDF (reference sequence). The CDR3 spells CATSRGELAGGPGIF. CDR3 sequence (DNA): TGTGCCACCAGCCGAGGGGAACTAGCGGGAGGGCCGGGGATCTTC.

The chain has TRBV29-1 and TRBJ2-6; no reliable D call. V dropped 4 bases and J dropped 1 base, with 5 bases sitting between them. Germline V lookup: CDR1 SQVTM, CDR2 ANQGSEA. The CDR3 runs 13 residues. CDR3 sequence reads: CSVARSGANVLTF. In DNA, the CDR3 is TGCAGCGTTGCTCGGTCTGGGGCCAACGTCCTGACTTTC.

The rearrangement links TRBV10-3 to TRBJ1-2, with 9 bases identical to TRBD1. With V trimmed by 8 bases and J by 2 bases, 6 bases remained unmatched. The CDR3 runs to 14 residues. Germline loops: CDR1 ENHRY, CDR2 SYGVKD. For the CDR3, the DNA is TGTGCCATCCTTATGGGGACAGGGAACTATGGCTACACCTTC. This encodes CAILMGTGNYGYTF.

The chain uses TRBV5-6 and TRBJ2-5, with D unresolved. V lost 0 bases and J 7 bases, leaving 10 bases between the germline ends. Germline V CDR1 and CDR2: SGHDT, YYEEEE. There are 13 residues in the CDR3. CDR3 nucleotides: TGTGCCAGCAGCTTGGCCCCCGATGGGACCCAGTACTTC. As protein: CASSLAPDGTQYF.

CDR3 sequence reads: CATSRVSFRSNQPQHF. CDR3 sequence (DNA): TGTGCCACCAGCAGAGTATCATTTCGGAGCAATCAGCCCCAGCATTTT. This chain uses TRBV15 with TRBJ1-5; D not certain. Deletions cut 1 base from V and 1 base from J, with 11 bases between. Germline CDR1 LNHNV, CDR2 YYDKDF (reference sequence). CDR3 length equals 16 residues. Supplemented by reference TRBV15 and TRBJ1-5, the full variable domain reads DAMVIQNPRYQVTQFGKPVTLSCSQTLNHNVMYWYQQKSSQAPKLLFHYYDKDFNNEADTPDNFQSRRPNTSFCFLDIRSPGLGDTAMYLCATSRVSFRSNQPQHFGDGTRLSIL.

This chain links TRBV5-1 with TRBJ1-1; TRBD1 matches 8 bases. The CDR3 is 15 amino acids. Germline V gene sequence: CDR1 SGHRS, CDR2 YFSETQ. V dropped 3 bases and J dropped 1; count of bases not matched to a gene: 5. The CDR3 DNA reads as TGCGCCAGCAGCTCCGGGACAGGATCGAACACTGAAGCTTTCTTT. It codes for CASSSGTGSNTEAFF.

The chain carries TRBV29-1 and TRBJ2-3; D is tentatively TRBD1 or TRBD2 (6 bases each). The V gene's germline CDR1 is SQVTM and CDR2 ANQGSEA. The CDR3 totals 13 residues. Between the trimmed V and J ends, which lost 7 bases and 5 bases, there was a span of 16 bases. In DNA form, the CDR3 reads TGCAGCGCCCGAGGGGGGCAGGGAGATACGCAGTATTTT. Protein: CSARGGQGDTQYF.

The chain links TRBV20-1 to TRBJ2-1; 10 bases map to TRBD2. V trimming: 0 bases; J trimming: 6 bases; junction bases outside the gene matches: 5. This CDR3 is 15 amino acids long. Germline values: CDR1 DFQATT, CDR2 SNEGSKA (reference sequence). Here the CDR3 DNA reads TGCAGTGCTAGAGAGGTTACTAGCGGGATCAATGAGCAGTTCTTC. Its protein is CSAREVTSGINEQFF.

The V gene is TRBV12-3 or TRBV12-4, the J gene TRBJ1-5, with D perhaps TRBD1 (6 bases). The CDR3 runs to 13 residues. Trimming removed 8 bases at V and 4 bases at J, with 12 bases between. CDR3 DNA: TGTGCCAGCTCCGCCGACAGGAATCAGCCCCAGCATTTT. This gives the protein CASSADRNQPQHF.

To note about this clonotype: At one end, the junction sequence differs from germline, possibly due to a read error. V gene TRBV30 combines with J gene TRBJ1-1; D possibly corresponds to TRBD1 (6 bases). Germline lookup yields CDR1 GTSNPN and CDR2 SVGIG (reference sequence). The CDR3 spans 13 residues. The CDR3, as DNA: TGTGCCTGGATAACAGGGTTGAACACTGAAGTTTTCTTT. It yields the protein CAWITGLNTEVFF.